What follows is one TCR beta chain and its context. Its antigen is undetermined. This record belongs to a study of T cells after yellow fever vaccination. Study results and limitations: Primary-vaccination clones mostly resurfaced post-booster (96% CD4, approximately 90% CD8).

The V and J ends lost 0 bases and 1 base, in that order; junction bases with no gene match: 4. The germline gives CDR1 KGHSH, CDR2 LQKENI. The CDR3 is 16 residues long. They built TCR cDNA with 5'RACE template switching, a step that put in a universal primer site and UMIs. TCRdb re-analysed the 5' RACE reads in MiXCR, keeping a single row per CDR3 protein. Of a few hundred thousand distinct CDR3 sequences in the sample, under 14% were seen once. This material consisted of PBMCs, taken on the day of the first yellow fever vaccination. The chain recombines TRBV18 with TRBJ2-7; TRBD2 agrees at 9 bases. The clonotype originates from a young man who received the YFV17D yellow fever vaccine. The CDR3 nucleotides are TGTGCCAGCTCACCACCGCGCGGGGGGGGGTCCTACGAGCAGTACTTC. Protein: CASSPPRGGGSYEQYF.